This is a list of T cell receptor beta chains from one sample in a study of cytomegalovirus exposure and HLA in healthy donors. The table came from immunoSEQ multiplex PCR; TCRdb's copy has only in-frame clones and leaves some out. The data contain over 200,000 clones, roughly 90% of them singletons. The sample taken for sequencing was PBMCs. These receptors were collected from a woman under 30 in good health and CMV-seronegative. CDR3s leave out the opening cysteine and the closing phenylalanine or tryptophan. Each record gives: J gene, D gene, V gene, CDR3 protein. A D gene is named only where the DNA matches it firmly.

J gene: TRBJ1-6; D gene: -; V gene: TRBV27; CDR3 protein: ASSPGGRYSPLH
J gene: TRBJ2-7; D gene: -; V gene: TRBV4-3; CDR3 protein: ASSQVLVAVTYEQY
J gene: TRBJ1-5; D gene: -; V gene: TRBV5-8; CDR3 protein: ASSSTMTGWNSNQPQH
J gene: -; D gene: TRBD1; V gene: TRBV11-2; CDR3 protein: ASSQTGGYYEQY
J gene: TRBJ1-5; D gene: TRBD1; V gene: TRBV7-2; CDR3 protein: ASSSTTGGQPQH
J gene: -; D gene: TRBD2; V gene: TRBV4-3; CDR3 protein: ASSQRLALAYEQY
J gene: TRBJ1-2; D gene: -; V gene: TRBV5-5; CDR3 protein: ASSLAAGDGNYGYT
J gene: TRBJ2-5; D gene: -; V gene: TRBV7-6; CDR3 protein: ASSHPGLGETQY
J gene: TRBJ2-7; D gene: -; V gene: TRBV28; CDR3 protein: ASSATGHEQY
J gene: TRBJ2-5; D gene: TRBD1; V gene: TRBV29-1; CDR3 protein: SVERSGGVETQY
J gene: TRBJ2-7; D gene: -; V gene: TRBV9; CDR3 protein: ASSARSGISSSYEQY
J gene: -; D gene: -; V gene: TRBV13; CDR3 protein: ASSLGARYEQY
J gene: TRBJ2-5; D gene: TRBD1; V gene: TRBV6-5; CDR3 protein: ASSYTGQQETQY
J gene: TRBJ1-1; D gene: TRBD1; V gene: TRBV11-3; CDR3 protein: ASSLQGAGTEAF
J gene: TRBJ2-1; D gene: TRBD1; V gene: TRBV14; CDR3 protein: ASSYRDRKTYSSYNEQF
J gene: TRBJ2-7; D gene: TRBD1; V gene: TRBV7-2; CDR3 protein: ASSFGGTGSKEQY
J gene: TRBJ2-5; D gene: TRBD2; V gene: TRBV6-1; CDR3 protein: ASSVAGGQWAQY
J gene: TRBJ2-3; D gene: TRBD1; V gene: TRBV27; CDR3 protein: ASSLVQGGADTQY
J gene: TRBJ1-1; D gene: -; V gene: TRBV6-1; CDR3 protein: ASSEAVGVGTEAF
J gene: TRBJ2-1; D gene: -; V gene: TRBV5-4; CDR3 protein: ASSTRGKLNEQF
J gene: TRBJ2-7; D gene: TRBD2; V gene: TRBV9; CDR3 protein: ASSPSAGGVYEQY
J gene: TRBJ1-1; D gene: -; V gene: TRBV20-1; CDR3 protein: SANRNTEAF
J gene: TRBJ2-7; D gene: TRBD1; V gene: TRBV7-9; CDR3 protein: ASSLPFGTGASYEQY
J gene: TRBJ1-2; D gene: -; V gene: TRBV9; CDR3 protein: ASSVGADYGYT
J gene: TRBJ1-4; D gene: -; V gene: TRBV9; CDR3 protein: ASSVGTSNEKLF
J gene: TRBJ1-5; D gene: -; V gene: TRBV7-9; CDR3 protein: ASSSNVRGRRADQPQH
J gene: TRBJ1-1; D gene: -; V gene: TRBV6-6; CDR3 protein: ASSLTGGNTEAF
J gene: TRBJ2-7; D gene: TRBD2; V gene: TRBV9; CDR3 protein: ASSVTPTSETYEQY
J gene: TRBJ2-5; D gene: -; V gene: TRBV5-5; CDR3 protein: ASSYGRVKETQY
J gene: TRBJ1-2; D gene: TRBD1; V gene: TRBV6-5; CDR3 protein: ASSYYQGATSGYT
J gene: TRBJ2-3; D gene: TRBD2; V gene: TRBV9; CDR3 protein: ASSVEAGGTDTQY
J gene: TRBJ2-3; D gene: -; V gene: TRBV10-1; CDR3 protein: ASSGRATIGDTQY